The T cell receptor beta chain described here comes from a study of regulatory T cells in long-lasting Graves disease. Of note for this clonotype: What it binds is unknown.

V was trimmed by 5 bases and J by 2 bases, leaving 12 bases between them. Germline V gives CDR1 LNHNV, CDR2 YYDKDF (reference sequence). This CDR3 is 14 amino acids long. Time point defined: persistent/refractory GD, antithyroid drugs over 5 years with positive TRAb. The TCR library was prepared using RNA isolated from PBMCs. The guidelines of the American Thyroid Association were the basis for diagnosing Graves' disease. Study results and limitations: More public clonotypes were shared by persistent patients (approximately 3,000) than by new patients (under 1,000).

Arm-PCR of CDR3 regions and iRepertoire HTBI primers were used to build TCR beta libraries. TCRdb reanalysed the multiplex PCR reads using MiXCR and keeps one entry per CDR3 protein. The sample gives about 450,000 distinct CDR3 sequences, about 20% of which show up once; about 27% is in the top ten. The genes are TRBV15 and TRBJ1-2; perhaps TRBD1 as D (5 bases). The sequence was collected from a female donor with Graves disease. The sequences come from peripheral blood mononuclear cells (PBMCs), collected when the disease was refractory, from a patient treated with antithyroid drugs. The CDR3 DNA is TGTGCCACCAGCGGCGAGGGACGGAACTATGGCTACACCTTC. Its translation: CATSGEGRNYGYTF.